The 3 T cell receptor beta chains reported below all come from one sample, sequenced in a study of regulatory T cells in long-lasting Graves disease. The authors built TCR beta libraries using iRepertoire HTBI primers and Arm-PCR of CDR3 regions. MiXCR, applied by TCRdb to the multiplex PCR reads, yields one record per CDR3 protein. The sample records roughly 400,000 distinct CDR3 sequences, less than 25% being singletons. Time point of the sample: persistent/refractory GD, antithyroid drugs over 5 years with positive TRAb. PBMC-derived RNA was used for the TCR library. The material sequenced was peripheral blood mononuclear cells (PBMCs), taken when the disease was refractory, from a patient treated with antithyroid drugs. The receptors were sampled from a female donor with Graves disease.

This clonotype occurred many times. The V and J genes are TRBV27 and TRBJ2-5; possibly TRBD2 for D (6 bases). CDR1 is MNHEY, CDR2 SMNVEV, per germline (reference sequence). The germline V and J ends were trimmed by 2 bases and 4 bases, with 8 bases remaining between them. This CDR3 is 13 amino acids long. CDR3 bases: TGTGCCAGCAGTTTACTGGAGGGAGAGACCCAGTACTTC. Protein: CASSLLEGETQYF.

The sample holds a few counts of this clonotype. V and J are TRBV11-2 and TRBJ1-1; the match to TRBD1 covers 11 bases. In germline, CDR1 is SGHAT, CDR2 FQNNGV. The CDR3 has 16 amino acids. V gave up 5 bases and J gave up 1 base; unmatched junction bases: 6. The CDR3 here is CASSLGQGAWNTEAFF. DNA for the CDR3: TGTGCCAGCAGCCTCGGACAGGGGGCTTGGAACACTGAAGCTTTCTTT.

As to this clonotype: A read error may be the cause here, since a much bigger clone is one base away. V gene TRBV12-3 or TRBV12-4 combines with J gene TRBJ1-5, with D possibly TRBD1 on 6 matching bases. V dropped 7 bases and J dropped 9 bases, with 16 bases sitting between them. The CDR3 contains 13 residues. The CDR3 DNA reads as TGTGCCAGCACCGCAGGGGACCGGCGGCCCCAGCATTTT. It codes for CASTAGDRRPQHF.